This is a list of T cell receptor beta chains from one sample in a study of T-cell memory formation after mild COVID-19. TCRdb reanalysed the 5' RACE reads using MiXCR and keeps one entry per CDR3 protein. The repertoire holds hundreds of thousands of distinct CDR3 sequences, around 14% seen once, with about 20% in the top ten. The sequenced material came from PBMCs or a T cell subset sorted from them (not recorded which). These receptors were taken from a man aged 18 to 35 who had mild COVID-19 (a few samples of this study predate the infection). Cell type and time point are not known. Each CDR3 is given without its conserved first and last residue.

>TRBJ2-1|TRBV25-1
ASSWGASGPREQF
>TRBJ1-5|TRBV4-3
ASSQDAGGDQPQH
>TRBJ1-2|TRBV6-5
ASSQGWLNYGYT
>TRBJ2-1|TRBV6-5
ASSWRTNNEQF
>TRBJ1-1|TRBV27
ASRTLGSNPEAF
>TRBJ1-1|TRBV5-1
ASRLTGTVFTEAF
>TRBJ2-3|TRBV24-1
ATSDLLKDTQY
>TRBJ2-7|TRBV6-5
ASSRQTSGGHYEQY
>TRBJ1-2|TRBV6-5
ASSSSGTGYGGYT
>TRBJ2-5|TRBV5-1
ASSLGDTSQETQY
>TRBJ2-5|TRBV11-2
ASSLASGGRETQY
>TRBJ2-1|TRBV6-5
ASSYSVIDHYNEQF
>TRBJ1-5|TRBV27
ASSFDRVGQPQH
>TRBJ1-2|TRBV20-1
SATDNRGQGYGYT
>TRBJ2-2|TRBV12-3/TRBV12-4
ASINYQTGELF
>TRBJ2-5|TRBV24-1
ATSDTTPYQETQY
>TRBJ2-3|TRBV3-1
ASSQTAASGTQY
>TRBJ1-6|TRBV12-3/TRBV12-4
ASWGTGTNSPLH
>TRBJ2-1|TRBV20-1
SAVSSGGIREQF
>TRBJ2-3|TRBV20-1
SAGLGGADTQY
>TRBJ1-2|TRBV6-1
ASSEAPINYGYT
>TRBJ2-1|TRBV6-5
ASSRFGWNEQF
>TRBJ1-2|TRBV12-3/TRBV12-4
ASSPSRGYT
>TRBJ2-3|TRBV20-1
SAPWGGTTTPTDTQY
>TRBJ2-2|TRBV29-1
SVSGVVATGELF
>TRBJ2-3|TRBV6-2/TRBV6-3
ASATGDTQY
>TRBJ2-1|TRBV5-1
ASAPPQRFYNVEQF
>TRBJ2-5|TRBV12-3/TRBV12-4
ASSVPGGRETQY
>TRBJ2-2|TRBV9
ASSLTGGDTGELF
>TRBJ2-5|TRBV7-3
ASSAGPLDQY
>TRBJ1-1|TRBV19
ASSIRVPTEAF
>TRBJ2-3|TRBV7-2
ASSRAQGADTQY
>TRBJ2-3|TRBV7-2
ASRRQPGLAGGDTQY
>TRBJ2-3|TRBV3-1
ASSPLRLAGTDTQY
>TRBJ2-6|TRBV4-3
ASSPGTLAGANVLT
>TRBJ1-2|TRBV5-1
ASSHNGQGAGGYT
>TRBJ1-6|TRBV7-9
ASSLLGGDSPLH
>TRBJ2-3|TRBV19
ASSTRRAGGTDTQY
>TRBJ2-4|TRBV24-1
ATSDSGRHAGAKNIQY
>TRBJ1-1|TRBV27
ASSLSSLGSLAF